The 15 T cell receptor beta chains presented below share a single source sample, sequenced in a study of shared clonotypes between healthy human individuals. Measured with immunoSEQ multiplex PCR; TCRdb has only the in-frame clones, and not every one. The sample has 2,500,000 or so clones; approximately 93% are singletons. The sequenced material came from naive CD4+ T cells from PBMCs. Specified subset: CD45RA+ positively selected. The receptors were sampled from a man between 18 and 29 years old in good health. Some clones in this sample may be carry-over from other donors' samples.

CDR3 sequence: CASSVENTGELFF. The DNA for the CDR3 is TGTGCCAGCAGCGTTGAAAACACCGGGGAGCTGTTTTTT. The rearrangement uses TRBV7-3 and TRBJ2-2; D is undetermined. V was shortened by 5 bases and J by 2 bases, with 6 bases between the two germline ends. Germline V gene lookup returns CDR1 SGHTA and CDR2 FQGTGA. The CDR3 totals 13 residues.

This sequence joins TRBV19 and TRBJ2-1; D gene uncertain. V was clipped by 5 bases and J by 8 bases, with 19 bases between them. The CDR3 is 15 amino acids. Germline CDR1 is LNHDA and CDR2 is SQIVND (reference sequence). Written as DNA, the CDR3 is TGTGCCAGTAGTGACGCAGTCATGTCATCCTATGAGCAGTTCTTC. Translating gives CASSDAVMSSYEQFF.

This chain links TRBV4-1 with TRBJ1-2, with 10 nucleotides matching TRBD1. The V and J ends lost 5 bases and 2 bases, in that order; junction bases with no gene match: 2. The CDR3 contains 14 residues. Germline V gene data show CDR1 as MGHRA and CDR2 as YSYEKL. This CDR3 reads CASSSGQGNYGYTF. The CDR3, as DNA: TGCGCCAGCAGCTCGGGACAGGGGAACTATGGCTACACCTTC.

V gene TRBV19 combines with J gene TRBJ1-2; possibly TRBD1 for D (6 bases). The germline V gene encodes CDR1 LNHDA and CDR2 SQIVND (reference sequence). Between the trimmed V and J ends, which lost 10 bases and 8 bases, there was a span of 32 bases. The CDR3 has 17 amino acids. The CDR3 DNA follows: TGTGCCACCCAACAGTGGGGACATTCAGAGGCCAAAAACGGCTACACCTTC. Its translation: CATQQWGHSEAKNGYTF.

The chain employs TRBV18 and TRBJ1-1; no firm D call. Germline lookup yields CDR1 KGHSH and CDR2 LQKENI. V was trimmed by 1 base and J by 3 bases, leaving 9 bases between them. CDR3 size: 14 residues. CDR3 sequence (DNA): TGTGCCAGCTCACCACTCACGGACGACACTGAAGCTTTCTTT. It encodes CASSPLTDDTEAFF.

Turning to this clone: Different DNA sequences within this sample yield the same CDR3. The chain combines TRBV5-1 with TRBJ1-1; TRBD1 matches 7 bases. CDR3 length: 16 residues. Germline V lookup: CDR1 SGHRS, CDR2 YFSETQ. The V and J ends lost 0 bases and 0 bases, in that order; junction bases with no gene match: 5. CDR3: CASSLGRGQMNTEAFF. For the CDR3, the DNA is TGCGCCAGCAGCTTGGGGAGGGGGCAGATGAACACTGAAGCTTTCTTT.

The CDR3 spells CASSSGINTGELFF. DNA for the CDR3: TGCGCCAGCAGCTCAGGGATAAACACCGGGGAGCTGTTTTTT. This chain joins TRBV5-1 and TRBJ2-2; weak D call: TRBD1 (5 bases). Germline CDR1 and CDR2: SGHRS and YFSETQ. V dropped 3 bases and J dropped 2 bases, with 8 bases sitting between them. The CDR3 covers 14 residues.

The chain uses TRBV18 and TRBJ1-1; 8 bases line up with TRBD1. The germline CDR1 and CDR2 sequences are KGHSH and LQKENI. Trimming took 8 bases from V and 1 from J; bases not matched to a gene: 6. The CDR3 runs 14 residues. The CDR3 DNA sequence: TGTGCCAGCACATCCGGGACAGGGAACACTGAAGCTTTCTTT. Translated, it gives CASTSGTGNTEAFF.

The chain uses TRBV12-2 and TRBJ2-5; TRBD2 is taken as the D call from the table, unchecked against the DNA. TRBV12-2 is noted as a pseudogene. The CDR3 contains 16 residues. CDR3 region: CASGVASDRTEETQYF. DNA for the CDR3: TGTGCAAGTGGGGTGGCTAGCGATCGGACTGAAGAGACCCAGTACTTC.

The chain joins TRBV2 to TRBJ2-5, with a possible D match to TRBD2 (6 bases). This CDR3 is 18 amino acids long. Trimming cost V 2 bases and J 5 bases, with 24 bases left between them. CDR1 is SNHLY, CDR2 FYNNEI, per germline. CDR3 protein: CASSEKAPGVGRGETQYF. CDR3 coding DNA: TGTGCCAGCAGTGAAAAAGCCCCTGGGGTCGGACGGGGGGAGACCCAGTACTTC. Full variable domain (remainder filled in from reference TRBV2 and TRBJ2-5): EPEVTQTPSHQVTQMGQEVILRCVPISNHLYFYWYRQILGQKVEFLVSFYNNEISEKSEIFDDQFSVERPDGSNFTLKIRSTKLEDSAMYFCASSEKAPGVGRGETQYFGPGTRLLVL.

This clone has just one count. The chain recombines TRBV28 with TRBJ2-7; TRBD2 aligns across 7 bases. Per the germline V gene, CDR1 is MDHEN and CDR2 is SYDVKM. Trimming took 4 bases from V and 8 from J; bases not matched to a gene: 14. The CDR3 is 15 amino acids. CDR3: CASSYRGDPFKQQYF. The CDR3 coding sequence is TGTGCCAGCAGTTACCGGGGGGATCCGTTTAAACAGCAGTACTTC.

V gene TRBV5-1 combines with J gene TRBJ1-1, with TRBD1 identical over 9 bases. The V gene's germline CDR1 is SGHRS and CDR2 YFSETQ. This CDR3 comprises 15 residues. V dropped 4 bases and J dropped 6; count of bases not matched to a gene: 10. This chain's CDR3 is CASSVTGGEAAEAFF. In nucleotides, the CDR3 is TGCGCCAGCAGCGTGACAGGGGGTGAGGCCGCTGAAGCTTTCTTT. The variable domain in full, with the rest retrieved from reference TRBV5-1 and TRBJ1-1, is KAGVTQTPRYLIKTRGQQVTLSCSPISGHRSVSWYQQTPGQGLQFLFEYFSETQRNKGNFPGRFSGRQFSNSRSEMNVSTLELGDSALYLCASSVTGGEAAEAFFGQGTRLTVV.

The chain is built from TRBV18 and TRBJ1-4; D call uncertain. V was shortened by 2 bases and J by 0 bases, with 10 bases between the two germline ends. CDR3 length equals 16 residues. Germline V gene lookup returns CDR1 KGHSH and CDR2 LQKENI. Here the CDR3 reads CASSPALLATNEKLFF. The CDR3 DNA reads as TGTGCCAGCTCACCAGCCCTTCTAGCAACTAATGAAAAACTGTTTTTT.

This sequence joins TRBV21-1 and TRBJ2-5; the table's D call, TRBD2, was not checked against the DNA. TRBV21-1 is assigned pseudogene status. The CDR3 covers 17 residues. The CDR3 loop is CASSLPLTSGSKETQYF. Here the CDR3 DNA reads TGTGCCAGCAGCCTCCCCCTCACTAGCGGGAGTAAAGAGACCCAGTACTTC.

The chain employs TRBV27 and TRBJ2-2, with TRBD2 identical over 11 bases. CDR1 and CDR2 (germline): MNHEY, SMNVEV (reference sequence). Trimming cost V 6 bases and J 2 bases; bases outside gene matches: 8. The CDR3 contains 17 residues. The CDR3 region is CASRTLAGGLNTGELFF. For the CDR3, the DNA is TGTGCCAGCAGAACGCTAGCGGGAGGACTTAACACCGGGGAGCTGTTTTTT.